This T cell receptor (beta chain) was captured by sequencing in a study of cytomegalovirus exposure and HLA in healthy donors. About this clone itself: Its cognate antigen is unknown.

Regarding the study as a whole: Rare TCR sequences predominated, though certain public TCRs were found in many donors. The classifier, whose performance was assessed in both the original and validation cohorts, reportedly diagnosed cytomegalovirus status with high specificity and sensitivity.

Sequencing used immunoSEQ multiplex PCR; TCRdb keeps in-frame clones, though not all of them. This table holds some 160,000 clones, approximately 90% found once. CDR1 and CDR2 from the germline V gene are SGDLS and YYNGEE. The CDR3 extends over 15 amino acids. V trimming: 0 bases; J trimming: 4 bases; junction bases outside the gene matches: 5. Separate from the approximately 670-subject first cohort, the roughly 110-subject validation cohort was the one that the donors belonged to. The rearrangement joins TRBV9 to TRBJ1-1; 8 nucleotides agree with TRBD1. The TCR originated in a man between 18 and 29 years old in good health and CMV-seronegative. What was sequenced was PBMCs. This CDR3 is CASSVDRTGFTEAFF. CDR3 nucleotide sequence: TGTGCCAGCAGCGTAGACAGGACAGGGTTCACTGAAGCTTTCTTT.